These T cell receptor beta chains were read from a single sample in a study of radiotherapy plus CTLA-4 blockade in lung cancer. Sequencing used immunoSEQ multiplex PCR; TCRdb keeps in-frame clones, though not all of them. This table holds about 84,000 clones, 60% to 80% found once. The sample was peripheral blood, taken from a patient treated with radiotherapy plus ipilimumab. The receptor source for this set is a human donor with non-small cell lung cancer that progressed on radiotherapy plus ipilimumab. Both conserved end residues are part of each CDR3. Fields, in order: V gene, J gene, clone size, CDR3 protein. Not all rows give a size; the values are once, few, many and, for expanded clones, a class.

v_call: TRBV6-1
j_call: TRBJ2-2
clone_size: .
cdr3_aa: CASSYTGLTGELFF

v_call: TRBV7-2
j_call: TRBJ1-2
clone_size: .
cdr3_aa: CASSLSADRYGYTF

v_call: TRBV27
j_call: TRBJ1-1
clone_size: .
cdr3_aa: CASSYAETKNTEAFF

v_call: TRBV6-5
j_call: TRBJ1-2
clone_size: .
cdr3_aa: CASSAYLYGYTF

v_call: TRBV6-5
j_call: TRBJ2-3
clone_size: .
cdr3_aa: CASSYSPPSTDTQYF

v_call: TRBV7-6
j_call: TRBJ2-7
clone_size: .
cdr3_aa: CASSLDRGPSYEQYF

v_call: TRBV11-2
j_call: TRBJ2-1
clone_size: .
cdr3_aa: CASSLRSGTGGEQFF

v_call: TRBV7-8
j_call: TRBJ2-1
clone_size: once
cdr3_aa: CASSLAGDYTYNEQFF

v_call: TRBV9
j_call: .
clone_size: .
cdr3_aa: CASSEGTGGYEQYF

v_call: TRBV7-9
j_call: TRBJ2-2
clone_size: once
cdr3_aa: CASSSGLAGPGELFF

v_call: TRBV4-1
j_call: TRBJ2-6
clone_size: .
cdr3_aa: CASSQAPGQTSGANVLTF

v_call: TRBV19
j_call: TRBJ1-5
clone_size: .
cdr3_aa: CASSIGIYSNQPQHF

v_call: TRBV19
j_call: TRBJ1-5
clone_size: .
cdr3_aa: CASRDSSYSNQPQHF

v_call: TRBV4-1
j_call: TRBJ1-5
clone_size: .
cdr3_aa: CASSQDNGVYQPQHF

v_call: TRBV6-1
j_call: TRBJ2-1
clone_size: few
cdr3_aa: CASRWGADSYNEQFF

v_call: TRBV11-2
j_call: TRBJ2-1
clone_size: .
cdr3_aa: CASSPRAGALGEQFF

v_call: TRBV6-4
j_call: TRBJ1-1
clone_size: .
cdr3_aa: CASSDSQGFSPPNTEAFF